Below are 28 T cell receptor beta chains sequenced from a single sample in a study of regulatory T cells in long-lasting Graves disease. Relying on iRepertoire HTBI primers and Arm-PCR of CDR3 regions, the team built TCR beta libraries. TCRdb called the multiplex PCR reads again in MiXCR, with one record for every CDR3 protein. This sample has roughly 520,000 distinct CDR3 sequences; approximately 12% occur once, and the top ten carry almost 9%. Sample time point: newly diagnosed GD, antithyroid drugs for less than 3 months. From RNA extracted from PBMCs, the TCR library was made. The sample also formed part of further work on T cells in Graves' hyperthyroidism and ophthalmopathy.

Sample: peripheral blood mononuclear cells (PBMCs), taken at new diagnosis, from a patient treated with antithyroid drugs. The receptors were sampled from a young woman with Graves disease.

The sample holds many counts of this clonotype. The V gene is TRBV30, the J gene TRBJ1-1; TRBD1 aligns across 7 bases. Germline CDR1 reads GTSNPN; CDR2 reads SVGIG (reference sequence). This CDR3 comprises 13 residues. V gave up 3 bases and J gave up 4 bases; unmatched junction bases: 5. CDR3 amino acids: CAWSLQGGTEAFF. The CDR3 DNA reads TGTGCCTGGAGCCTGCAGGGGGGCACTGAAGCTTTCTTT.

This clonotype was counted at least ten times. The rearrangement links TRBV11-2 to TRBJ2-6; D unclear. Deletions cut 6 bases from V and 4 bases from J, with 4 bases between. The germline V gene has CDR1 SGHAT and CDR2 FQNNGV. The CDR3 is 12 amino acids. CDR3 residues: CASRGGANVLTF. The CDR3 DNA sequence: TGTGCCAGCAGAGGAGGGGCCAACGTCCTGACTTTC.

This clonotype occurred many times. The chain couples TRBV7-9 to TRBJ2-1, with no clear D. CDR1 and CDR2 (germline): SEHNR, FQNEAQ (reference sequence). The CDR3 contains 17 residues. The V gene lost 0 bases and the J gene lost 7 bases, with 19 bases spanning the gap. The CDR3 here is CASSLALAMDAGNEQFF. CDR3 nucleotide sequence: TGTGCCAGCAGCTTAGCGCTGGCCATGGATGCCGGGAATGAGCAGTTCTTC.

This clonotype was counted many times. The rearrangement uses TRBV20-1 and TRBJ2-3; D remains ambiguous. Germline lookup yields CDR1 DFQATT and CDR2 SNEGSKA (reference sequence). Trimming removed 3 bases from V and 2 bases from J, with 12 bases in between. This CDR3 region has 14 residues. The CDR3 loop is CSASNEPFTDTQYF. DNA for the CDR3: TGCAGTGCTAGCAATGAACCCTTCACAGATACGCAGTATTTT.

This clonotype was seen repeatedly, ten times or more. The gene calls are TRBV10-3 and TRBJ2-3; 8 nucleotides match TRBD2. V was pared by 2 bases and J by 7 bases, with 8 bases of the junction left unmatched. There are 15 residues in the CDR3. In germline, CDR1 is ENHRY, CDR2 SYGVKD. Here the CDR3 DNA reads TGTGCCATCAGTGAGGGTAGCGGGATTAAGAATACGCAGTATTTT. It yields the protein CAISEGSGIKNTQYF.

This clonotype was seen a single time. This chain links TRBV7-2 with TRBJ1-6; D ambiguous. This CDR3 has 12 residues. Germline CDR1 SGHTA, CDR2 FQGNSA. The V end lost 5 bases, the J end lost 4 bases, and 3 bases lay between the germline ends. The CDR3 spells CASSQYNSPLHF. The DNA of the CDR3 is TGTGCCAGCAGCCAATATAATTCACCCCTCCACTTT.

The table lists this clonotype with many counts. This chain uses TRBV29-1 with TRBJ2-1; a possible D gene is TRBD2 (6 bases). This CDR3 is 14 amino acids long. Germline lookup yields CDR1 SQVTM and CDR2 ANQGSEA. V was cut by 6 bases and J by 1 base, with 13 bases left in between. The CDR3 DNA is TGCAGCGTCATAGCGGAAACGTCCTACAATGAGCAGTTCTTC. Amino acid sequence: CSVIAETSYNEQFF.

This clonotype was picked up many times. J is TRBJ1-4 and V is TRBV30; D uncertain. CDR1 GTSNPN and CDR2 SVGIG come from the germline V gene (reference sequence). The CDR3 is made up of 14 amino acids. V was cut by 3 bases and J by 4 bases, with 12 bases left in between. The CDR3 is CAWRAGGDNEKLFF. The CDR3 DNA reads TGTGCCTGGAGGGCTGGTGGAGATAATGAAAAACTGTTTTTT.

At least ten counts were recorded for this clonotype. V and J are TRBV12-3 or TRBV12-4 and TRBJ1-5, with D possibly being TRBD1 (5 bases). CDR3 length: 14 amino acids. Trimming pared 4 bases from V and 2 bases from J, leaving 9 bases between. The CDR3 DNA sequence: TGTGCCAGCAGTTCAGGACAACGCAATCAGCCCCAGCATTTT. It codes for CASSSGQRNQPQHF.

This clonotype has at least ten counts. J is TRBJ2-3 and V is TRBV6-2 or TRBV6-3; D ambiguous. The CDR3 contains 12 residues. Germline V lookup: CDR1 MNHEY, CDR2 SVGEGT. Trimming left V 2 bases short and J 10 bases short, with 10 bases between. CDR3 DNA: TGTGCCAGCAGTTACCCATACGGACCGCAGTATTTT. This gives the protein CASSYPYGPQYF.

This clonotype was recorded many times. The chain couples TRBV6-2 or TRBV6-3 to TRBJ2-1; 11 positions agree with TRBD2. The germline CDR1 and CDR2 sequences are MNHEY and SVGEGT. The CDR3 length is 15 residues. Trimming removed 5 bases from V and 5 bases from J; junction bases left unmatched: 5. The CDR3 nucleotides read TGTGCCAGCAGTGCACTAGCGGGAGAACACAATGAGCAGTTCTTC. It is translated as CASSALAGEHNEQFF.

This clonotype was seen more than once but under ten times. The rearrangement links TRBV27 to TRBJ2-3; 13 bases line up with TRBD2. The CDR3 covers 15 residues. The V gene end was trimmed by 8 bases and the J gene end by 2 bases; junction bases not matched to a gene: 4. Germline lookup yields CDR1 MNHEY and CDR2 SMNVEV (reference sequence). As DNA, the CDR3 is TGTGCCAGCTGGGGACTAGCGGGAATCACAGATACGCAGTATTTT. Translated, it gives CASWGLAGITDTQYF.

V usage is TRBV30 and J usage is TRBJ1-1; TRBD1 agrees at 9 bases. V shed 2 bases and J 4 bases; nucleotides not matched to a gene: 5. CDR3 length: 14 residues. Germline-derived CDR1 and CDR2 are GTSNPN and SVGIG (reference sequence). In DNA, the CDR3 is TGTGCCTGGAGTACCGGGACAGGGAGCACTGAAGCTTTCTTT. It yields the protein CAWSTGTGSTEAFF.

This clonotype was recorded at least ten times. CDR3 nucleotide sequence: TGTGCCAGCAGTGAAAACAGGGCCGGTGAGCAGTTCTTC. Encoded protein: CASSENRAGEQFF. The rearrangement uses TRBV2 and TRBJ2-1; D may be TRBD1 (6 bases). This CDR3 contains 13 residues. The germline V and J ends were trimmed by 2 bases and 9 bases, with 11 bases remaining between them. Germline V lookup: CDR1 SNHLY, CDR2 FYNNEI.

This clonotype has more than one count but fewer than ten. The chain has TRBV12-3 or TRBV12-4 and TRBJ1-2; weak D call: TRBD1 (6 bases). The V gene lost 7 bases and the J gene lost 8 bases, with 17 bases spanning the gap. This CDR3 region has 13 residues. The chain's CDR3 is CASTPGQGKGYTF. The CDR3 DNA follows: TGTGCCAGCACCCCAGGTCAGGGGAAGGGCTACACCTTC.

In this sample, this clonotype turned up many times. This sequence joins TRBV20-1 and TRBJ2-7; TRBD1 aligns across 10 bases. V was pared by 3 bases and J by 4 bases, with 12 bases of the junction left unmatched. There are 16 residues in the CDR3. Germline V gene lookup returns CDR1 DFQATT and CDR2 SNEGSKA (reference sequence). The CDR3 region is CSASDHTGQGSYEQYF. In nucleotides, the CDR3 is TGCAGTGCTAGTGACCATACGGGACAGGGGTCTTACGAGCAGTACTTC.

This clonotype was counted ten times or more. V gene TRBV7-6 combines with J gene TRBJ2-5; 9 positions match TRBD2. This CDR3 region has 15 residues. The ends lost 1 base at V and 4 bases at J; junction bases unmatched: 4. Germline values: CDR1 SGHVS, CDR2 FNYEAQ. CDR3 DNA: TGTGCCAGCAGCTTAGATCCACTAGCGGGAGAGACCCAGTACTTC. The encoded protein is CASSLDPLAGETQYF.

The sample holds many counts of this clonotype. The chain joins TRBV19 to TRBJ1-1; no reliable D call. Per germline, CDR1 LNHDA and CDR2 SQIVND (reference sequence). The CDR3 contains 13 residues. The ends were cut back, 4 bases at V and 0 bases at J, with 6 bases in the middle. The CDR3 DNA reads as TGTGCCAGTAGTAAGCTAATGAACACTGAAGCTTTCTTT. Its protein is CASSKLMNTEAFF.

This clonotype was recorded a few times. The chain recombines TRBV19 with TRBJ2-4, with 10 bases identical to TRBD2. Trimming at V came to 4 bases and at J to 1 base, leaving 13 bases not matched to a gene. The CDR3 has 19 residues. Per germline, CDR1 LNHDA and CDR2 SQIVND (reference sequence). The CDR3 DNA follows: TGTGCCAGTAGTACACCGACTAGCGGGTGGTTCAGTGCCAAAAACATTCAGTACTTC. This sequence encodes CASSTPTSGWFSAKNIQYF.

This clonotype was detected ten times or more. The rearrangement links TRBV6-5 to TRBJ2-5; D not certain. The V end lost 8 bases, the J end lost 5 bases, and 21 bases lay between the germline ends. The CDR3 has 15 amino acids. Germline assignment: CDR1 MNHEY and CDR2 SVGAGI. The CDR3 here is CASRFVRSRGETQYF. As DNA, the CDR3 is TGTGCCAGCCGTTTCGTCCGGAGCCGTGGGGAGACCCAGTACTTC.

This clonotype was found many times. The chain is built from TRBV10-3 and TRBJ2-7, with D unclear. The CDR3 has 14 amino acids. V lost 6 bases and J lost 0, with 12 bases in between. Germline lookup yields CDR1 ENHRY and CDR2 SYGVKD. The CDR3 coding sequence is TGTGCCATCAGAGCCGACAAAGCCTCCTACGAGCAGTACTTC. Protein product: CAIRADKASYEQYF.

This chain uses TRBV11-2 with TRBJ1-1, with TRBD1 matching 8 bases. The germline gives CDR1 SGHAT, CDR2 FQNNGV. The CDR3 length is 14 residues. CDR3 residues: CVISSQGARTEAFF. The CDR3 region has the DNA TGTGTCATCAGCTCCCAGGGGGCGCGCACTGAAGCTTTCTTT.

This clonotype showed up just a few times. The rearrangement joins TRBV27 to TRBJ1-5; the D gene is possibly TRBD1 (5 bases). The CDR3 loop spans 13 amino acids. Germline CDR1 reads MNHEY; CDR2 reads SMNVEV (reference sequence). Trimming cost V 3 bases and J 7 bases, with 10 bases left between them. The CDR3 sequence is CASSFSRGQPQHF. The CDR3 nucleotides are TGTGCCAGCAGTTTCTCCCGGGGCCAGCCCCAGCATTTT.

The chain carries TRBV28 and TRBJ1-5, with D maybe TRBD1 (5 bases). V was clipped by 2 bases and J by 0 bases, with 14 bases between them. The germline CDR1 and CDR2 sequences are MDHEN and SYDVKM. This CDR3 region has 17 residues. CDR3 in DNA: TGTGCCAGCAGTTTAGGACTACGACAGATTAGCAATCAGCCCCAGCATTTT. The encoded protein is CASSLGLRQISNQPQHF.

The chain is built from TRBV2 and TRBJ2-7, with 7 bases aligning to TRBD2. V shed 6 bases, J shed 3 bases, and the junction held 8 bases outside the gene matches. Germline assignment: CDR1 SNHLY and CDR2 FYNNEI. This CDR3 has 14 residues. CDR3 bases: TGTGCCAGCAGGGGATCGGGGGGAATCTACGAGCAGTACTTC. As protein: CASRGSGGIYEQYF.

This clonotype was recorded at least ten times. J is TRBJ1-5 and V is TRBV3-1; D is unclear. The CDR3 is 16 residues long. The germline V and J ends were trimmed by 2 bases and 2 bases, with 13 bases remaining between them. From germline, CDR1 is LGHDT and CDR2 YNNKEL (reference sequence). The chain's CDR3 is CASSQRAAKGNQPQHF. The CDR3 region has the DNA TGTGCCAGCAGCCAAAGGGCGGCGAAGGGCAATCAGCCCCAGCATTTT.

This chain joins TRBV12-3 or TRBV12-4 and TRBJ2-3; no definite D call. This CDR3 is built from 12 residues. Trimming shortened V by 3 bases and J by 7 bases, and 8 bases separated the two germline ends. The CDR3, as DNA: TGTGCCAGCAGTTTTTCGCGGAATACGCAGTATTTT. Its translation: CASSFSRNTQYF.

In its sample, this clonotype was seen many times. The chain employs TRBV24-1 and TRBJ1-3; 10 nucleotides line up with TRBD1. In germline, CDR1 is KGHDR, CDR2 SFDVKD. The trim removed 4 bases at V and 1 base at J, leaving 6 bases unmatched. The CDR3 sequence is 17 residues long. CDR3 sequence: CATSDSGTGASGNTIYF. CDR3 sequence (DNA): TGTGCCACCAGTGACTCCGGGACAGGGGCTTCTGGAAACACCATATATTTT.